What follows are 21 T cell receptor beta chains derived from one specimen sequenced in a study of breast tumors, draining lymph nodes, adjacent tissues. Breast cancer patients provided tissue from their axillary draining lymph nodes. TCRdb independently ran MiXCR on the multiplex PCR reads; one entry per CDR3 protein. The table includes approximately 120,000 distinct CDR3 sequences, 21% detected once. Material: axillary lymph node tissue. These receptors originate from a female donor with breast cancer. Some clones in this sample may be carry-over from other donors' samples.

This clonotype has a handful of counts. The limits of the CDR3 on the DNA are not certain, so only TCRdb's listed CDR3 is given. The V gene is TRBV2, the J gene TRBJ1-5; TRBD1 reflects the table's D call only, with no check against the DNA. Inclusive of both ends, the CDR3 amounts to 16 amino acids. Germline V gene lookup returns CDR1 SNHLY and CDR2 FYNNEI. CDR3 region: CASRRQGGPGISPSIF.

This clonotype was counted ten times or more. The chain uses TRBV6-5 and TRBJ1-4, with a tentative D call TRBD1 (6 bases). There are 14 residues in the CDR3. The ends were cut back, 4 bases at V and 10 bases at J, with 16 bases in the middle. CDR1 is MNHEY, CDR2 SVGAGI, per germline. CDR3 region: CASSLLVRGGKLFF. CDR3 bases: TGTGCCAGCAGTTTATTAGTACGAGGGGGAAAACTGTTTTTT.

V is TRBV29-1 and J is TRBJ1-2, with a possible D match to TRBD1 (5 bases). Germline V gene lookup returns CDR1 SQVTM and CDR2 ANQGSEA. The CDR3 is 12 residues long. V was shortened by 7 bases and J by 6 bases, with 15 bases between the two germline ends. The CDR3 region is CSADGGEHGYTF. CDR3 nucleotide sequence: TGCAGCGCTGACGGGGGGGAGCATGGCTACACCTTC.

V and J are TRBV28 and TRBJ2-7; a weak D match, TRBD1 (6 bases). Trimming stripped 3 bases from V and 4 bases from J, with 13 bases between. Germline lookup yields CDR1 MDHEN and CDR2 SYDVKM. This CDR3 is 14 amino acids long. The CDR3 bases are TGTGCCAGCAGTTTCACGGGGACAACTTACGAGCAGTACTTC. Amino acid sequence: CASSFTGTTYEQYF.

This clonotype was counted ten times or more. The V call is TRBV6-6, the J call TRBJ2-1, with 8 nucleotides matching TRBD2. The CDR3 sequence is 15 residues long. Germline CDR1 and CDR2: MNHNY and SVGAGI (reference sequence). The J segment lost 0 bases and the V segment lost 2 bases, leaving 0 bases of the junction unmatched. The DNA of the CDR3 is TGTGCCAGCAGTTACGGGACTAGCTCCTACAATGAGCAGTTCTTC. It translates to CASSYGTSSYNEQFF.

This clonotype was seen repeatedly, ten times or more. The CDR3 nucleotides are TGTGCCAGCAGCTTAGACCAGCTAACTAGGTACGAGCAGTACTTC. This translates into CASSLDQLTRYEQYF. The chain recombines TRBV7-9 with TRBJ2-7; a possible D gene is TRBD2 (5 bases). Germline CDR1 is SEHNR and CDR2 is FQNEAQ (reference sequence). The CDR3 loop spans 15 amino acids. The V and J ends lost 1 base and 4 bases respectively, with 14 bases between them. The full variable domain, completed using reference TRBV7-9 and TRBJ2-7, is DTGVSQNPRHKITKRGQNVTFRCDPISEHNRLYWYRQTLGQGPEFLTYFQNEAQLEKSRLLSDRFSAERPKGSFSTLEIQRTEQGDSAMYLCASSLDQLTRYEQYFGPGTRLTVT.

This clonotype was recorded many times. The chain employs TRBV6-1 and TRBJ2-3; the D is unclear. Trimming took 1 base from V and 1 from J, leaving 6 bases between them. CDR1 and CDR2 from the germline V gene are MNHNS and SASEGT. This CDR3 comprises 14 residues. CDR3 nucleotides: TGTGCCAGCAGTGAAGTTGAGGGCACAGATACGCAGTATTTT. Translated, it gives CASSEVEGTDTQYF.

This clonotype has a count of ten or more. V is TRBV10-1 and J is TRBJ1-3; maybe TRBD1 (6 bases). Germline CDR1 and CDR2: WNHNN and SYGVQD (reference sequence). Trimming shortened V by 1 base and J by 1 base, and 8 bases separated the two germline ends. The CDR3 sequence is 15 residues long. CDR3 protein: CASSEFRGSGNTIYF. In DNA, the CDR3 is TGCGCCAGCAGTGAGTTCAGGGGTTCTGGAAACACCATATATTTT.

The CDR3 protein is CASSGRDRGPDGYTF. The CDR3 bases are TGTGCCAGTAGTGGACGGGACAGGGGGCCGGATGGCTACACCTTC. The chain employs TRBV19 and TRBJ1-2; 12 nucleotides align to TRBD1. V gave up 5 bases and J gave up 6 bases; unmatched junction bases: 7. This CDR3 has 15 amino acids. CDR1 and CDR2 from the germline V gene are LNHDA and SQIVND (reference sequence).

About this clonotype: Being one base from a much bigger clone, this may be a read error. In DNA form, the CDR3 reads TGTGGATCGACTCCGGGGGCGGGGGGCTACGCCTTC. This encodes CGSTPGAGGYAF. J is TRBJ1-2 and V is TRBV2; tentative D call: TRBD1 (6 bases). This CDR3 comprises 12 residues. Germline-derived CDR1 and CDR2 are SNHLY and FYNNEI.

Many counts were recorded for this clonotype. The chain employs TRBV18 and TRBJ2-7, with TRBD2 as a possible D gene (5 bases). Trimming pared 2 bases from V and 3 bases from J, leaving 8 bases between. Germline CDR1 is KGHSH and CDR2 is LQKENI. There are 13 residues in the CDR3. In DNA, the CDR3 is TGTGCCAGCTCACCAGGACTGGACTACGAGCAGTACTTC. It codes for CASSPGLDYEQYF.

Turning to this clonotype: A much larger clone lies one base from this, so it may be a read error. The chain uses TRBV3-1 and TRBJ1-2; D gene uncertain. Trimming pared 1 base from V and 8 bases from J, leaving 14 bases between. The CDR3 spans 14 residues. Germline loops: CDR1 LGHDT, CDR2 YNNKEL (reference sequence). The CDR3 loop is CASSQVLQTRGYTF. The CDR3 nucleotides are TGTGCCAGCAGCCAAGTTCTGCAGACCCGAGGCTACACCTTC.

In its sample, this clonotype was seen many times. The V call is TRBV11-2, the J call TRBJ2-7, with D perhaps matching TRBD2 (5 bases). The germline gives CDR1 SGHAT, CDR2 FQNNGV. Trimming took off 3 bases at V and 3 bases at J, with 12 bases between the two ends. CDR3 length equals 14 residues. In nucleotides, the CDR3 is TGTGCCAGCAGCTTCGGCCCGGGGAACTACGAGCAGTACTTC. Protein product: CASSFGPGNYEQYF.

Ten or more counts support this clonotype. The chain carries TRBV24-1 and TRBJ2-1; possibly TRBD1 for D (5 bases). Germline V gene sequence: CDR1 KGHDR, CDR2 SFDVKD. The CDR3 runs to 13 residues. Trimming shortened V by 4 bases and J by 4 bases, and 7 bases separated the two germline ends. This CDR3 reads CATSENRYNEQFF. The CDR3 DNA sequence: TGTGCCACCAGTGAGAACAGGTACAATGAGCAGTTCTTC.

This clonotype has a count of ten or more. This chain links TRBV20-1 with TRBJ2-1, with 7 bases that match TRBD2. The V and J ends lost 6 bases and 10 bases, in that order; junction bases with no gene match: 6. Germline lookup yields CDR1 DFQATT and CDR2 SNEGSKA (reference sequence). The CDR3 runs to 11 residues. The CDR3 nucleotides read TGCAGTGCCGGCGGGACTAACGAGCAGTTCTTC. It is translated as CSAGGTNEQFF.

The table lists this clonotype with many counts. The chain uses TRBV20-1 and TRBJ2-1; 11 nucleotides agree with TRBD2. V lost 2 bases and J lost 7; bases outside the gene matches: 7. The CDR3 length is 15 residues. Germline CDR1 reads DFQATT; CDR2 reads SNEGSKA (reference sequence). CDR3 amino acids: CSARFLAGGENEQFF. CDR3 coding DNA: TGCAGTGCTAGATTCCTAGCGGGAGGCGAGAATGAGCAGTTCTTC.

There are many counts of this clonotype. J is TRBJ2-1 and V is TRBV6-5; D is unresolved. The V gene lost 6 bases and the J gene lost 4 bases, with 19 bases spanning the gap. Germline V gene data show CDR1 as MNHEY and CDR2 as SVGAGI. This CDR3 is built from 16 residues. This CDR3 reads CASSPGLSRPYNEQFF. The DNA for the CDR3 is TGTGCCAGCAGCCCTGGCCTCTCCCGGCCTTACAATGAGCAGTTCTTC.

This clonotype was found many times. CDR3 sequence (DNA): TGTGCCACCGGACAGGGCACAGATACGCAGTATTTT. Residues: CATGQGTDTQYF. The rearrangement uses TRBV6-6 and TRBJ2-3; 7 bases fit TRBD1. CDR1 and CDR2 from the germline V gene are MNHNY and SVGAGI (reference sequence). V was pared by 10 bases and J by 1 base, with 2 bases of the junction left unmatched. This CDR3 is 12 amino acids long.

Note on this clonotype: This may be a read error, as it is one base from a much larger clone. The chain joins TRBV5-6 to TRBJ2-1, with D maybe TRBD1 (5 bases). Germline V CDR1 and CDR2: SGHDT, YYEEEE. The CDR3 totals 11 residues. CDR3 loop: CVSSLGHEQFF. CDR3 coding DNA: TGTGTCAGCAGCTTGGGGCATGAGCAGTTCTTC. Filled out from reference TRBV5-6 and TRBJ2-1, the complete variable domain reads DAGVTQSPTHLIKTRGQQVTLRCSPKSGHDTVSWYQQALGQGPQFIFQYYEEEERQRGNFPDRFSGHQFPNYSSELNVNALLLGDSALYLCVSSLGHEQFFGPGTRLTVL.

This clonotype appeared a few times. A read error may explain this, as a much larger clone is one base away. The chain combines TRBV20-1 with TRBJ2-7, with D maybe TRBD2 (7 bases). Germline values: CDR1 DFQATT, CDR2 SNEGSKA (reference sequence). The CDR3 covers 13 residues. CDR3 in DNA: TGCAGGGCAGACGGGGGGCTTGTCTACGAGCAGTACTTC. Translated: CRADGGLVYEQYF.

This clonotype was observed many times. The J gene is TRBJ2-7, the V gene TRBV7-3, with a possible D match to TRBD2 (6 bases). V lost 3 bases, J lost 5 bases, and 11 bases lay in between. CDR3 length equals 13 residues. Per germline, CDR1 SGHTA and CDR2 FQGTGA. CDR3 nucleotides: TGTGCCAGCAGCTTGGAGGGGATGGACGAGCAGTACTTC. It is translated as CASSLEGMDEQYF.